This T cell receptor (beta chain) stems from a study of Ad26.COV2.S vaccination and SARS-CoV-2 variants. Study-level points and caveats: People who got the vaccine had more spike-specific TCR breadth than people who got placebo. Measures of TCR breadth and depth may have fallen short of total T cell responses. Reports say spike-specific CD8+ and CD4+ T cell responses covered substantial breadth after vaccination.

Germline V lookup: CDR1 GTSNPN, CDR2 SVGIG (reference sequence). The V end lost 2 bases, the J end lost 11 bases, and 16 bases lay between the germline ends. The CDR3 is 13 amino acids. Method: immunoSEQ multiplex PCR; TCRdb's copy keeps in-frame clones and lacks some. Among 400,000 to 450,000 clones listed, about nine tenths were seen once. As to treatment: roughly 18 received Ad26.COV2.S at low or high dose, single or two shots; several received placebo; per-sample allocation not given. Samples were taken on day 63 after the first vaccine or placebo injection. In the case of this clone: The antigen is not known.

This sample comprised peripheral blood, obtained in a trial of Ad26.COV2.S vaccine versus placebo. V usage is TRBV30 and J usage is TRBJ2-4; no firm D call. The source of this sequence is a person aged 18-60 years who received the Ad26.COV2.S COVID-19 vaccine or a placebo. The CDR3 is CAWSPTGPNVQYF. In DNA, the CDR3 is TGTGCCTGGAGTCCCACCGGGCCCAACGTTCAGTACTTC.